Listed below are T cell receptor beta chains from one sample, sequenced in a study of shared clonotypes between healthy human individuals. The table came from immunoSEQ multiplex PCR; TCRdb's copy has only in-frame clones and leaves some out. The sample shows roughly 2,000,000 clones, 93% of them seen only once. The specimen sequenced was naive CD8+ T cells from PBMCs. The receptors shown here come from a man in his late teens or twenties in good health. Some clones in this sample may be carry-over from other donors' samples. Both conserved end residues are part of each CDR3. The order of the fields is clone size, J gene, V gene, D gene, CDR3 protein. A D gene is named only where the DNA matches it firmly. Rows give clone size only sometimes, using once, few, many, or a class for an expanded clone.

once | TRBJ1-1 | TRBV5-1 | TRBD1 | CASSFGTGGPRVTEAFF
- | TRBJ2-2 | TRBV30 | - | CAWSVSGGGWTGELFF
- | TRBJ1-4 | TRBV19 | TRBD1 | CASTGTGDEKLFF
- | TRBJ2-7 | TRBV19 | TRBD1 | CASSNQGAGSYEQYF
few | TRBJ1-1 | TRBV19 | TRBD1 | CASTRTGLNTEAFF
- | TRBJ2-1 | TRBV5-1 | - | CASSLSGTQTYNEQFF
- | TRBJ2-7 | TRBV7-9 | TRBD1 | CASSPAGTGNLYEQYF
- | TRBJ1-5 | TRBV7-9 | - | CASSPPGHNIDQPQHF
- | TRBJ2-7 | TRBV25-1 | - | CASNLQGGSYEQYF
- | TRBJ2-6 | TRBV30 | TRBD2 | CACPRDYSSGANVLTF
few | TRBJ1-2 | TRBV6-1 | - | CASSELRSNYGYTF
- | TRBJ2-1 | TRBV10-2 | TRBD2 | CASSVIAGWYNEQFF
few | TRBJ1-5 | TRBV7-9 | - | CASSSSGPQHF
- | TRBJ2-5 | TRBV28 | TRBD2 | CASSPTSGYLETQYF
- | TRBJ2-3 | TRBV11-1 | - | CASSLQVPQDTQYF
- | TRBJ2-1 | TRBV2 | - | CASEGGNYNEQFF
- | TRBJ2-3 | TRBV15 | TRBD2 | CATSREAGGTGDTQYF
- | TRBJ2-5 | TRBV13 | - | CASSTPDSQEETQYF
- | TRBJ2-5 | TRBV7-9 | - | CASSLVWGQRQETQYF
- | TRBJ2-7 | TRBV6-6 | - | CASSPVRSYEQYF
- | TRBJ2-3 | TRBV2 | - | CASEKELGTDTQYF
- | TRBJ2-2 | TRBV27 | - | CASSIDRRDTGELFF
- | TRBJ2-1 | TRBV11-2 | TRBD2 | CASSLWTSGRENEQFF
- | TRBJ2-7 | TRBV6-5 | - | CASSLPGRYEQYF
- | TRBJ2-7 | TRBV5-1 | - | CASSLGTGTLSSYEQYF
- | TRBJ1-3 | TRBV7-9 | - | CAGISGNTIYF
- | - | TRBV20-1 | - | CSAKQVPEQYF
- | TRBJ2-1 | TRBV5-4 | TRBD2 | CASRPPNSGITDEQFF
- | TRBJ2-1 | TRBV28 | TRBD2 | CASSPTSGRQVVVNEQFF
- | TRBJ2-1 | TRBV18 | - | CASSPPFVQGSYNEQFF
- | TRBJ2-6 | TRBV6-5 | - | CASSPQMEGANVLTF
- | TRBJ2-7 | TRBV6-6 | - | CASSLSQGNVWHEQYF
- | TRBJ2-7 | TRBV27 | TRBD2 | CASSPGLLPYEQYF
- | TRBJ2-7 | TRBV27 | TRBD2 | CASSRLAGGYEQYF
- | TRBJ2-7 | TRBV5-1 | - | CASSLEEPERHEQYF
- | TRBJ2-7 | TRBV10-1 | - | CASSESSGMGEQYF
- | TRBJ1-2 | TRBV27 | - | CASRSGGGIINYGYTF
- | TRBJ1-1 | TRBV27 | - | CASSPPTGTNTEAFF
- | TRBJ2-7 | TRBV29-1 | TRBD1 | CSGLGQGSSYEQYF
- | TRBJ2-1 | TRBV9 | - | CASSGGVADSYNEQFF
once | TRBJ2-3 | TRBV5-8 | TRBD2 | CASSLSFGREQYF
- | TRBJ2-7 | TRBV9 | - | CASSQGAPGYEQYF
- | TRBJ1-4 | TRBV4-1 | - | CASSQDRTRQEKLFF
- | TRBJ1-2 | TRBV7-9 | - | CASSLAAGYGYTF
- | TRBJ2-7 | TRBV19 | - | CASSINYEQYF
- | TRBJ2-3 | TRBV5-4 | TRBD1 | CASRQDTGVENTDTQYF
once | TRBJ1-2 | TRBV9 | - | CASSATALGGYTF
- | - | TRBV30 | TRBD1 | CAWSVEGGHEQYF
- | TRBJ2-7 | TRBV9 | TRBD1 | CASSVGTGKTYEQYF
once | TRBJ2-1 | TRBV9 | TRBD2 | CASSAPVWREAPPSQFF
- | TRBJ2-5 | TRBV7-3 | - | CASSLTTDPRAETQYF
- | TRBJ1-2 | TRBV27 | - | CASSPTVGTGYGYTF
- | TRBJ2-7 | TRBV5-1 | - | CASSFRPGEPSYEQYF
once | TRBJ2-3 | TRBV27 | - | CASSFGGVRDTQYF